Sequencing of this TCR beta chain was carried out in a study of beta chain features in type 1 diabetes. As every portion of the isolated RNA was reverse transcribed, the sequencing read expressed TCRB transcripts. Clones were sequenced by immunoSEQ multiplex PCR, and TCRdb holds only the in-frame ones, with some missing. The table lists 600,000 or so clones, more than 12% of them singletons. Unmatched junction bases numbered 1, after V lost 10 bases and J lost 0 bases. CDR3 size: 14 residues. Germline CDR1 is SNHLY and CDR2 is FYNNEI. This clone occurred a few times. No antigen is known for it. CD4+ naive, central memory, regulatory and stem cell-like memory subsets were isolated by sorting on CD45RO/CCR7/CD25/CD127/CD95/CD27. Study-wide results and caveats: All four CD4+ subsets of Type 1 diabetes patients contained TCRB CDR3s that were moderately but significantly shorter.

Material for sequencing was naive CD4+ T cells from blood. The chain recombines TRBV2 with TRBJ2-1; 12 bases match TRBD2. This sequence originates from a man aged 18-30 years with type 1 diabetes. The CDR3 loop is CATTSGSSYNEQFF. The DNA of the CDR3 is TGTGCCACGACTAGCGGGAGCTCCTACAATGAGCAGTTCTTC.